Listed below are T cell receptor beta chains from one sample, sequenced in a study of blood T cell repertoires in COVID-19. Repertoires were generated with immunoSEQ multiplex PCR, while TCRdb's copy carries only in-frame clones and drops some. The sample yields some 310,000 clones, about 90% seen once. Sequencing input: peripheral blood. These receptors were collected from a woman aged 30 to 39 with COVID-19, enrolled during active disease. Both conserved end residues are part of each CDR3.

CDR3 protein,V gene
CAISDQGPEAFF,TRBV10-3
CASSYGGARYGYTF,TRBV6-2/TRBV6-3
CASSQGVSGGGANVLTF,TRBV4-2
CATSDHRDGYTF,TRBV24-1
CASSFRGINTGELFF,TRBV5-8
CASSKAAPLTDTQYF,TRBV19
CASSQGFGGANVLTF,TRBV7-9
CASSFLAAYEQYF,TRBV11-3
CASSYPRSSSGNTIYF,TRBV6-6
CASSSQGYKSGELFF,TRBV7-2
CASSLDGTGSNEKLFF,TRBV7-2
CATSAGEGYQPQHF,TRBV15
CASSQVKGGPEAFF,TRBV4-1
CASSPGRGQTDTQYF,TRBV7-2